This T cell receptor beta chain is from a study of blood T cell repertoires in COVID-19. Study information: Sites in the United States, Italy and Spain provided acute and convalescent COVID-19 samples. T cells, B-cell-depleted T cells, or PBMCs supplied cDNA or gDNA.

In the authors' methods: Using reference gene primer amplification, nucleated cell counts were estimated. Using immunoSEQ multiplex PCR, the repertoire was profiled, and TCRdb retains in-frame clones only, with some absent. The V and J calls and clone size were taken over from that table, and D and trimming were inferred from the DNA. There are about 84,000 clones in the sample; about 68% occur only once, and roughly 5.6% lies in the top ten. This CDR3 is built from 15 residues. V lost 5 bases and J lost 0, with 13 bases in between. Germline lookup yields CDR1 SGHAT and CDR2 FQNNGV. V and J are TRBV11-2 and TRBJ2-5; possible D gene TRBD2, 6 bases. Sequencing input: peripheral blood. This TCR was sampled from a man between 50 and 59 years old with active or convalescent COVID-19. The CDR3 DNA reads TGTGCCAGCAGCCTGAGTTGGGGGGACCAAGAGACCCAGTACTTC. This encodes CASSLSWGDQETQYF.